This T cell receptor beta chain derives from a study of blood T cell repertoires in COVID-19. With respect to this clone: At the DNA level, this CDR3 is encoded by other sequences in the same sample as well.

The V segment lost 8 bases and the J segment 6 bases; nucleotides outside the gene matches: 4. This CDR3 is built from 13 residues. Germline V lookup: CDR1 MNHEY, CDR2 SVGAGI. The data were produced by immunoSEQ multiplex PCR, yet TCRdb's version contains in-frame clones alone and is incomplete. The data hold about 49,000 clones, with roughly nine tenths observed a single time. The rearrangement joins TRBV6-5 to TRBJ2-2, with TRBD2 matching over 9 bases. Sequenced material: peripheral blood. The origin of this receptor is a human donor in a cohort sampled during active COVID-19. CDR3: CASWAGGAGELFF. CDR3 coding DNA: TGTGCCAGCTGGGCGGGGGGGGCCGGGGAGCTGTTTTTT.